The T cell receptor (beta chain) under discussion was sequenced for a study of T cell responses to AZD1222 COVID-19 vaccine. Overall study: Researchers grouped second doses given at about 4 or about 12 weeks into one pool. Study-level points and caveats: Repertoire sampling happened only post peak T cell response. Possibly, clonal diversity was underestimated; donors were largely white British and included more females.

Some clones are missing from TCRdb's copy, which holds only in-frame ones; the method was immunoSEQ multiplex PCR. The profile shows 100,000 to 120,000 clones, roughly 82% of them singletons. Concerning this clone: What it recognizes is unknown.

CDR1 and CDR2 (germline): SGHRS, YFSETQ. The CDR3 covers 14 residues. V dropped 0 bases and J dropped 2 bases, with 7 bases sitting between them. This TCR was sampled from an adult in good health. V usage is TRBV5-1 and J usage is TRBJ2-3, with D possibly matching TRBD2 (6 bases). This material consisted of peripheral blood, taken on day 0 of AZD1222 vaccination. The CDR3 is CASSLGDSTDTQYF. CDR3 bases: TGCGCCAGCAGCTTGGGGGACTCCACAGATACGCAGTATTTT.